This T cell receptor (beta chain) was sequenced in a study of blood T cell repertoires in COVID-19. About the research overall: COVID-19 samples collected from the United States, Italy and Spain covered acute and convalescent phases.

Sequencing was performed with immunoSEQ multiplex PCR; in TCRdb, only in-frame clones are kept and a portion is missing. The sample records 150,000 to 200,000 clones, about 84% being singletons. Those enrolled, adults aged roughly 18 to 100 years, came from about 24 US areas. Cohorts were determined from participant-reported clinical history. Two negative PCRs, clearance, or symptom resolution were required of recovered Cohort 3 donors. J lost 9 bases, V lost 6 bases, and 8 bases had no gene match. CDR3 length: 14 residues. Germline V gene lookup returns CDR1 SGHTA and CDR2 FQGTGA. Input material: PBMCs or T cells enriched from blood (not recorded which). The J gene is TRBJ1-6, the V gene TRBV7-3, with TRBD1 matching 7 bases. The source is a man aged 35-49 years who had recovered from COVID-19. CDR3 region: CASSTQGVGSPLHF. Here the CDR3 DNA reads TGTGCCAGCAGTACCCAGGGGGTAGGTTCACCCCTCCACTTT.